This entry features one T cell receptor beta chain sequence. The data belong to a study of blood T cell repertoires in COVID-19. On the study more broadly: Researchers got acute and convalescent COVID-19 samples from the United States, Italy and Spain.

Authors' analysis steps: Nucleated cell number was recorded as an estimate derived from reference gene primer amplification. Some clones are missing from TCRdb's copy, which holds only in-frame ones; the method was immunoSEQ multiplex PCR. That table is the source of V, J and clone size, and D and trimming were worked out from the DNA. In the table there are about 250,000 clones, about 80% of which are singletons. Seattle patient enrollment occurred during active infection, with longitudinal follow-up thereafter. This CDR3 region has 14 residues. With 7 bases clipped from V and 4 bases from J, the junction kept 6 bases outside the gene matches. CDR1 and CDR2 (germline): SGHTA, FQGNSA.

This clonotype was obtained from a person aged 65 to 85 with COVID-19, enrolled during active disease. The chain carries TRBV7-2 and TRBJ2-2, with 7 bases aligning to TRBD2. Sequencing used peripheral blood. The CDR3 nucleotides read TGTGCCAGCAAGCGGGAATTAAGCACCGGGGAGCTGTTTTTT. Translated, it gives CASKRELSTGELFF.